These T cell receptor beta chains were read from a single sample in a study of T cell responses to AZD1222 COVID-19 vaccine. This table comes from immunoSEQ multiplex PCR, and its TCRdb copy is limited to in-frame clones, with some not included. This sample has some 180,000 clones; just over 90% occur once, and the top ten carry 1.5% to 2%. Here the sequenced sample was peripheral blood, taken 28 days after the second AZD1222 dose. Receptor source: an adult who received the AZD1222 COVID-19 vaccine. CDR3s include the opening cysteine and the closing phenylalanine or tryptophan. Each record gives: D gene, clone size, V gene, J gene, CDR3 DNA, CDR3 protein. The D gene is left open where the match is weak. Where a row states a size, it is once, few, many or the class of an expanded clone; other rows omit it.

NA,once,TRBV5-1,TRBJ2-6,TGCGCCAGCAGCTCGGTCCAGGGAATTCGGGGGGCCAACGTCCTGACTTTC,CASSSVQGIRGANVLTF
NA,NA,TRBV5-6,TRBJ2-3,TGTGCCAGCAGCTTGGAAAGGGCAGCAAAACGTTCAGATACGCAGTATTTT,CASSLERAAKRSDTQYF
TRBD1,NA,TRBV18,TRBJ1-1,TGTGCCAGCTCACAAGGACAGGGAAACACTGAAGCTTTCTTT,CASSQGQGNTEAFF
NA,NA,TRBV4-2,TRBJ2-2,TGTGCCAGCAGCCAAGAGGGGTCCGGGGACCTGTGGACCGGGGAGCTGTTTTTT,CASSQEGSGDLWTGELFF
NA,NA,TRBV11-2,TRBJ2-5,TGTGCCAGCAGCTTCGACAGACGGGAGACCCAGTACTTC,CASSFDRRETQYF
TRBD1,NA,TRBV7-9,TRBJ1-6,TGTGCCAGCAGCTCCGCCGGGACAGGGACGAGAAATTCACCCCTCCACTTT,CASSSAGTGTRNSPLHF
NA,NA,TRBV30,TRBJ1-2,TGTGCCTGGAGTCACGGGGATGGGGGCTACACCTTC,CAWSHGDGGYTF
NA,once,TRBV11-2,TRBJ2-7,TGTGCCAGCAGCTTACAGACACAGTTGAGCGAGCAGTACTTC,CASSLQTQLSEQYF
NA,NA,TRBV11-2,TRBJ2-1,TGTGCCAGCAGCTTAGCATTTGGGAGGAATGAGCAGTTCTTC,CASSLAFGRNEQFF
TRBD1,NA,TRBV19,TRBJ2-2,TGTGCCAGCTCCGGGACAGTCTATACCGGGGAGCTGTTTTTT,CASSGTVYTGELFF
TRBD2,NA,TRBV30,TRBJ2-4,TGTGCCTGGAGTGTACGGGTAGCGGGGGGCCTAGCCAAAAACATTCAGTACTTC,CAWSVRVAGGLAKNIQYF
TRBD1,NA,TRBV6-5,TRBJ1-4,TGTGCCAGCAGTTACTTTGGACAGGGGGAAGAAAAACTGTTTTTT,CASSYFGQGEEKLFF
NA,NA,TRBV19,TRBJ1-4,TGTGCCACCAGAGGGGGGTATAATGAAAAACTGTTTTTT,CATRGGYNEKLFF
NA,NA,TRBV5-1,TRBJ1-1,TGCGCCAGCAGCAGTAGGGGAAACACTGAAGCTTTCTTT,CASSSRGNTEAFF
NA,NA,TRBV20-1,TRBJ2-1,TGCAGTGCTAGGGACTACAATGAGCAGTTCTTC,CSARDYNEQFF
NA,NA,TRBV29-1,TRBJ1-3,TGCAGCGTTGAAGGGGCAGACTCTGGAAACACCATATATTTT,CSVEGADSGNTIYF
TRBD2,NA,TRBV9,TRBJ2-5,TGTGCCAGCAGCGGGGGGGGACTAGCGGGAAGCCAAGAGACCCAGTACTTC,CASSGGGLAGSQETQYF
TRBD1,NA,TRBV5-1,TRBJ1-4,TGCGCCAGCAGCTTGGCGGCAGGGGGTCCGACTAATGAAAAACTGTTTTTT,CASSLAAGGPTNEKLFF
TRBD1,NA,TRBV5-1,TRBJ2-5,TGCGCCAGCAGCTCGTACAGGGGGCTTGAGGAGACCCAGTACTTC,CASSSYRGLEETQYF
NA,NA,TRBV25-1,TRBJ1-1,TGTGCCAGCAGTCCCCCCAAGGGGACTAGCACTGAAGCTTTCTTT,CASSPPKGTSTEAFF
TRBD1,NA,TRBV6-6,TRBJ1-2,TGTGCCAGCAGTGGAGGACAGGGCGGCTACACCTTC,CASSGGQGGYTF
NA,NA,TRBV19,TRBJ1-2,TGTGCCAGTAGTCCCTCCCTTGCGCCGGTCGGCTACACCTTC,CASSPSLAPVGYTF
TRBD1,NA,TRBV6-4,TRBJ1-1,TGTGCCAGCAGTTCGGACAGGGCCACTGAAGCTTTCTTT,CASSSDRATEAFF
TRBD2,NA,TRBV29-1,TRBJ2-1,TGCAGCGCCCGCCTAGCGGGAGGTATTAATGAGCAGTTCTTC,CSARLAGGINEQFF
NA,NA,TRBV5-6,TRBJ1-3,TGTGCCAGCAGCCCGAAAGGATCCCCTGCTGGAAACACCATATATTTT,CASSPKGSPAGNTIYF
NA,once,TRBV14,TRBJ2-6,TGTGCCAGCAGCCTGATATGGGGAAGCTCTGGGGCCAACGTCCTGACTTTC,CASSLIWGSSGANVLTF
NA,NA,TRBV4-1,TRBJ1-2,TGCGCCAGCAGCCAAGCTAACGGGGCACCCTCTGGCTACACCTTC,CASSQANGAPSGYTF
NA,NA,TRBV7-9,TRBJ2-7,TGTGCCAGCGGGTCCCCGAACAAGGGTCAAGACCGCTTCGAGCAGTACTTC,CASGSPNKGQDRFEQYF